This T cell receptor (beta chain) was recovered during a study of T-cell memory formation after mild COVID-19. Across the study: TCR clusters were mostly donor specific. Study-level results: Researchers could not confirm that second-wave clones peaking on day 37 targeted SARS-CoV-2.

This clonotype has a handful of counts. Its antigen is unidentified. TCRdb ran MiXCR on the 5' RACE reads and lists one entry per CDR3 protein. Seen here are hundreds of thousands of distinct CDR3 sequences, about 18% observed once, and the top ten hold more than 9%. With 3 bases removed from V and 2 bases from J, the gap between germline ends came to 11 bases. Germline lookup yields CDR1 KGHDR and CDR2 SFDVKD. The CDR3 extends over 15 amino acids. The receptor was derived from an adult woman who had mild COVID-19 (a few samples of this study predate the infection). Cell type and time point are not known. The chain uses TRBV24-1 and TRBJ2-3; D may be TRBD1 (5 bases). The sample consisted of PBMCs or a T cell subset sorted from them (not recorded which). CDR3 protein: CATSDRKGDTDTQYF. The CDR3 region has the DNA TGTGCCACCAGTGATCGTAAAGGGGACACAGATACGCAGTATTTT.